Listed below are T cell receptor beta chains from one sample, sequenced in a study of T cell changes during pregnancy in multiple sclerosis. Sequenced by immunoSEQ multiplex PCR; TCRdb stores in-frame clones only, minus some. The sample has 50,000 to 70,000 clones, 75% to 95% seen once. Sequencing used peripheral blood, obtained in the third trimester of pregnancy. The receptors were sampled from a female donor in good health, enrolled as a control in a pregnancy study. CDR3s include the opening cysteine and the closing phenylalanine or tryptophan. Each record gives: clone size, D gene, V gene, J gene, CDR3 DNA, CDR3 protein. The D gene is left open where the match is weak. Rows give clone size only sometimes, using once, few, many, or a class for an expanded clone.

>NA|NA|TRBV6-1|TRBJ2-3
TGTGCCAGCAGTGAAGGGCTAGTCCTGACAGATACGCAGTATTTT
CASSEGLVLTDTQYF
>NA|TRBD1|TRBV19|TRBJ1-5
TGTGCCAGTAGATGGGACAGGGTAGGCAATCAGCCCCAGCATTTT
CASRWDRVGNQPQHF
>NA|NA|TRBV5-8|TRBJ2-7
TGTGCCAGCAGCCTGAGTATGGGGGCCTCCTACGAGCAGTACTTC
CASSLSMGASYEQYF
>NA|NA|TRBV7-9|TRBJ1-2
TGTGCCAGCAGCTCCGGACATCTAGGCTACACCTTC
CASSSGHLGYTF
>NA|NA|TRBV4-1|TRBJ2-7
TGCGCCAGCAGCCAACCCCTTTACGAGCAGTACTTC
CASSQPLYEQYF
>NA|NA|TRBV4-1|TRBJ2-7
TGCGCCAGCAGCCAAGAAGGGACAACGAACTACGAGCAGTACTTC
CASSQEGTTNYEQYF
>NA|NA|TRBV19|TRBJ2-1
TGTGCCAGTAGTATAGTGGGCAGTTCACCCTACAGTGAGCAGTTCTTC
CASSIVGSSPYSEQFF
>few|TRBD1|TRBV2|TRBJ2-1
TGTGCCAGCATTCAACAGGGGGCGGTTCTGAATGAGCAGTTCTTC
CASIQQGAVLNEQFF
>NA|NA|TRBV4-1|TRBJ1-4
TGCGCCAGCCTAGGAGGGAGGGAAAAACTGTTTTTT
CASLGGREKLFF
>NA|NA|TRBV19|TRBJ2-1
TGTGCCACTCGGGTAGACAGGAGCTCCTACAATGAGCAGTTCTTC
CATRVDRSSYNEQFF
>NA|NA|TRBV28|TRBJ1-5
TGTGCCAGCCTTTCCCTCCTCCAGGGGTGGCCCCAGCATTTT
CASLSLLQGWPQHF
>NA|NA|TRBV6-1|TRBJ2-5
TGTGCCAGCAGTGAAGAAGCGGTACAAGAGACCCAGTACTTC
CASSEEAVQETQYF
>NA|TRBD1|TRBV7-2|TRBJ2-5
TGTGCCAGCAGCCTAATGGGACAGGGGAAGGGGGAGACCCAGTACTTC
CASSLMGQGKGETQYF
>NA|NA|TRBV29-1|TRBJ1-1
TGCAGCGGTTATACAGGTCCCAACACTGAAGCTTTCTTT
CSGYTGPNTEAFF
>NA|NA|TRBV2|TRBJ2-2
TGTGCCAGCAGTGCACTAGTCACCGGGGAGCTGTTTTTT
CASSALVTGELFF
>NA|TRBD2|TRBV4-2|TRBJ2-1
TGTGCCAGCAGCCAGCAAATCGGGACTAGCGGCTACAATGAGCAGTTCTTC
CASSQQIGTSGYNEQFF
>NA|TRBD1|TRBV19|TRBJ1-2
TGTGCCAGTAGTATAAACCGGGACAGGGGACTCTATGGCTACACCTTC
CASSINRDRGLYGYTF
>once|TRBD2|TRBV7-6|TRBJ2-1
TGTGCCAGCAGCAAGACTAGCGGTGCCTACAATGAGCAGTTCTTC
CASSKTSGAYNEQFF
>NA|NA|TRBV7-6|TRBJ2-3
TGTGCCAGAACCTCTCGGGAGCAAGGAGATACGCAGTATTTT
CARTSREQGDTQYF
>NA|NA|TRBV7-8|TRBJ2-1
TGTGCCAGCAGCTGGGCTAGCGCCTACAATGAGCAGTTCTTC
CASSWASAYNEQFF
>few|TRBD1|TRBV19|TRBJ1-1
TGTGCCAGTAGTATGAAGAGAGGGGGCGGCACTGAAGCTTTCTTT
CASSMKRGGGTEAFF
>NA|TRBD1|TRBV5-6|TRBJ1-6
TGTGCCAGCAGCTTGGATTCCGGACAGGGTAATTCACCCCTCCACTTT
CASSLDSGQGNSPLHF